The 25 T cell receptor beta chains reported below all come from one sample, sequenced in a study. TCRdb analysed the reads with MiXCR anew, one entry per CDR3 protein. The table shows some 6,000 distinct CDR3 sequences, with about 9.2% occurring only once. The sequencing sample was made of CD4+ T cells from synovial fluid. These receptors were obtained from a human donor with rheumatoid arthritis.

This clonotype has just a few counts. V and J are TRBV18 and TRBJ2-5; TRBD1 matches 8 bases. Germline lookup yields CDR1 KGHSH and CDR2 LQKENI. After removal of 4 bases from V and 3 bases from J, the junction contained 4 bases not matched to a gene. CDR3 length equals 14 residues. CDR3: CASSRGTGEETQYF. The CDR3 nucleotides read TGTGCCAGCTCACGAGGGACAGGCGAAGAGACCCAGTACTTC. The full variable domain, in which reference TRBV18 and TRBJ2-5 provide the parts outside the CDR3, is NAGVMQNPRHLVRRRGQEARLRCSPMKGHSHVYWYRQLPEEGLKFMVYLQKENIIDESGMPKERFSAEFPKEGPSILRIQQVVRGDSAAYFCASSRGTGEETQYFGPGTRLLVL.

On this clonotype: A read error is possible here, since a much larger clone lies one base away. V is TRBV5-1 and J is TRBJ2-7, with D hard to call. The germline V gene has CDR1 SGHRS and CDR2 YFSETQ. The CDR3 has 11 residues. The DNA for the CDR3 is TGCGCCAGCAGCTTGAACTACGAGCAGAACTTC. Residues: CASSLNYEQNF.

This clonotype occurred a few times. The genes are TRBV3-1 and TRBJ2-3; D uncertain. Deletions cut 5 bases from V and 4 bases from J, with 16 bases between. The CDR3 runs 15 residues. Per germline, CDR1 LGHDT and CDR2 YNNKEL (reference sequence). This CDR3 reads CASSGILVGPDTQYF. The CDR3 DNA follows: TGTGCCAGCAGCGGGATCCTCGTTGGGCCAGATACGCAGTATTTT.

J is TRBJ2-7 and V is TRBV5-6; D is unresolved. The germline V gene has CDR1 SGHDT and CDR2 YYEEEE. The CDR3 covers 15 residues. V was clipped by 1 base and J by 0 bases, with 11 bases between them. For the CDR3, the DNA is TGTGCCAGCAGCTTGTTCGGACCGGCCTCCTACGAGCAGTACTTC. This sequence encodes CASSLFGPASYEQYF.

This clonotype was seen at least ten times. The genes are TRBV12-3 or TRBV12-4 and TRBJ2-3; possibly TRBD2 for D (6 bases). V was shortened by 6 bases and J by 0 bases, with 28 bases between the two germline ends. The CDR3 is made up of 20 amino acids. The DNA for the CDR3 is TGTGCCAGCAGCAGGGCGGCGGGGTCCGACCTAGCGTTTAGCACAGATACGCAGTATTTT. Translating it yields CASSRAAGSDLAFSTDTQYF.

This clonotype was counted at least ten times. The chain recombines TRBV18 with TRBJ2-7; the D call may be TRBD1 or TRBD2 (6 bases each). Trimming took 5 bases from V and 7 from J, leaving 24 bases between them. The CDR3 length is 16 residues. The germline V gene encodes CDR1 KGHSH and CDR2 LQKENI. CDR3 bases: TGTGCCAGCTCAAAATTCATCGGGGGCGAGACGGGTGAGCAGTACTTC. It translates to CASSKFIGGETGEQYF.

This clonotype is medium-sized (0.01 to 0.1%) in the sample. The chain carries TRBV20-1 and TRBJ2-7; 9 positions agree with TRBD2. V gave up 0 bases and J gave up 3 bases; unmatched junction bases: 9. The CDR3 spans 16 residues. CDR1 is DFQATT, CDR2 SNEGSKA, per germline (reference sequence). CDR3 amino acids: CSARDARTSDLYEQYF. CDR3 DNA sequence: TGCAGTGCTAGAGACGCCAGGACTAGCGACCTCTACGAGCAGTACTTC.

Remarks on this clonotype: Given a much more abundant clone one base away, this may be a read error. V gene TRBV20-1 combines with J gene TRBJ2-7; D uncertain. V lost 4 bases and J 3 bases, leaving 16 bases between the germline ends. This CDR3 spans 14 amino acids. Per the germline V gene, CDR1 is DFQATT and CDR2 is SNEGSKA (reference sequence). This CDR3 reads CSATDLERFYEQYF. CDR3 bases: TGCAGTGCTACAGATCTCGAACGGTTCTACGAGCAGTACTTC.

The V and J genes are TRBV5-5 and TRBJ1-5, with 8 bases aligning to TRBD1. V dropped 2 bases and J dropped 3; count of bases not matched to a gene: 7. The CDR3 runs 16 residues. The V gene's germline CDR1 is SGHKS and CDR2 YYEKEE (reference sequence). The CDR3 loop reads CASSFFDRGFNQPQHF. The CDR3 nucleotides are TGTGCCAGCAGCTTCTTTGACAGGGGTTTCAATCAGCCCCAGCATTTT.

This clonotype is medium-sized. The CDR3 DNA sequence: TGTGCCAGCAGCCTAGGCGCTACTAGCGGGAGTACAGATACGCAGTATTTT. Residues: CASSLGATSGSTDTQYF. This rearrangement joins TRBV6-1 to TRBJ2-3; TRBD2 agrees at 11 bases. Trimming removed 6 bases from V and 3 bases from J; junction bases left unmatched: 11. Germline assignment: CDR1 MNHNS and CDR2 SASEGT. The CDR3 totals 17 residues.

Sample share makes this clonotype medium-sized (0.01 to 0.1%). The V call is TRBV18, the J call TRBJ2-1; 11 bases are a match to TRBD2. V trimming: 1 base; J trimming: 7 bases; junction bases outside the gene matches: 6. This CDR3 contains 16 residues. Germline CDR1 is KGHSH and CDR2 is LQKENI. The CDR3 loop is CASSPHELAGENEQFF. CDR3 sequence (DNA): TGTGCCAGCTCACCACATGAACTAGCGGGAGAAAATGAGCAGTTCTTC.

The sample holds one count of this clonotype. A read error may explain this, as a much larger clone is one base away. This chain joins TRBV15 and TRBJ1-5; D perhaps matches TRBD1 (6 bases). Germline V gene data show CDR1 as LNHNV and CDR2 as YYDKDF (reference sequence). The CDR3 loop spans 19 amino acids. The CDR3 loop reads CVTSREGLGRDIRNQPQHF. In DNA form, the CDR3 reads TGTGTCACCAGCAGAGAGGGCCTAGGGAGGGACATAAGGAATCAGCCCCAGCATTTT.

With respect to this clonotype: Since a much larger clone is just one base distant, this may be a read error. For the CDR3, the DNA is TGTGCCATCAATGCCCGGGAGGGCACAGATACGCAGTATTTT. It encodes CAINAREGTDTQYF. V and J are TRBV10-3 and TRBJ2-3, with TRBD2 matching 7 bases. In germline, CDR1 is ENHRY, CDR2 SYGVKD. The CDR3 has 14 amino acids. J lost 1 base, V lost 7 bases, and 5 bases had no gene match.

Many counts were recorded for this clonotype. The rearrangement joins TRBV15 to TRBJ2-1, with TRBD2 identical over 7 bases. The CDR3 loop spans 15 amino acids. CDR1 is LNHNV, CDR2 YYDKDF, per germline (reference sequence). J was trimmed by 4 bases and V by 0 bases; bases with no gene match: 3. This CDR3 reads CATSREGTTYNEQFF. In DNA form, the CDR3 reads TGTGCCACCAGCAGAGAAGGGACTACTTACAATGAGCAGTTCTTC.

Details on this clonotype: Given a much more abundant clone one base away, this may be a read error. The V call is TRBV18, the J call TRBJ2-3; TRBD2 matches at 9 bases. V was pared by 5 bases and J by 1 base, with 1 base of the junction left unmatched. The CDR3 is 14 residues long. Germline V gives CDR1 KGHSH, CDR2 LQKENI. The CDR3 loop is CASSWTSGTDTQYF. Here the CDR3 DNA reads TGTGCCAGCTCATGGACTAGCGGCACAGATACGCAGTATTTT.

This clonotype has ten or more counts. The chain couples TRBV6-2 or TRBV6-3 to TRBJ2-5, with 12 bases that match TRBD2. The CDR3 is 14 residues long. The trim removed 6 bases at V and 3 bases at J, leaving 2 bases unmatched. Germline values: CDR1 MNHEY, CDR2 SVGEGT. The CDR3 DNA is TGTGCCAGCAGAAGACTAGCGGGAGAAGAGACCCAGTACTTC. It codes for CASRRLAGEETQYF.

In this sample, this clonotype turned up many times. The V gene is TRBV18, the J gene TRBJ2-5; 8 positions match TRBD2. V was pared by 5 bases and J by 5 bases, with 7 bases of the junction left unmatched. From germline, CDR1 is KGHSH and CDR2 LQKENI. The CDR3 is 14 residues long. This chain's CDR3 is CASSTGAGAETQYF. The CDR3 coding sequence is TGTGCCAGCTCAACCGGAGCGGGAGCGGAGACCCAGTACTTC.

In this sample, this clonotype is medium-sized (0.01 to 0.1%). The chain employs TRBV5-4 and TRBJ1-3, with unresolved D. The germline V and J ends were trimmed by 0 bases and 0 bases, with 7 bases remaining between them. The CDR3 runs 15 residues. Germline assignment: CDR1 SGHNT and CDR2 YYREEE (reference sequence). CDR3 sequence: CASSLETYSGNTIYF. The CDR3 DNA sequence: TGTGCCAGCAGCTTGGAAACTTACTCTGGAAACACCATATATTTT.

This clonotype is medium-sized within its sample. V gene TRBV28 combines with J gene TRBJ1-2, with D maybe TRBD1 (6 bases). The CDR3 has 15 amino acids. V lost 6 bases to trimming and J lost 2 bases, with 16 bases between them. The germline gives CDR1 MDHEN, CDR2 SYDVKM. This CDR3 reads CASRPPGDGNYGYTF. CDR3 nucleotides: TGTGCCAGCAGGCCTCCAGGGGACGGGAACTATGGCTACACCTTC.

In its sample, this clonotype was seen many times. The rearrangement joins TRBV7-2 to TRBJ2-3; D uncertain. V was pared by 2 bases and J by 4 bases, with 10 bases between. Germline CDR1 SGHTA, CDR2 FQGNSA. CDR3 size: 14 residues. Written as DNA, the CDR3 is TGTGCCAGCAGCTTAACGGGCATGTCAGATACGCAGTATTTT. Translated, it gives CASSLTGMSDTQYF.

This clonotype has a count of ten or more. The chain joins TRBV18 to TRBJ2-1, with D unclear. V gave up 6 bases and J gave up 8 bases, with 8 bases separating them. Germline lookup yields CDR1 KGHSH and CDR2 LQKENI. CDR3 length: 11 amino acids. The CDR3 here is CASSLEDEQFF. CDR3 DNA sequence: TGTGCCAGCTCCCTGGAAGATGAGCAGTTCTTC.

Only a few counts were recorded for this clonotype. The V call is TRBV6-1, the J call TRBJ2-7; 10 nucleotides agree with TRBD1. Germline trimming cut 5 bases from V and 2 bases from J; bases unmatched to any gene: 9. The CDR3 spans 16 residues. Per the germline V gene, CDR1 is MNHNS and CDR2 is SASEGT. Here the CDR3 DNA reads TGTGCCAGCAGTCTGAACTCCGGGACAGGGGCCTACGAGCAGTACTTC. Translation gives CASSLNSGTGAYEQYF.

In its sample, this clonotype was seen many times. The V gene is TRBV20-1, the J gene TRBJ2-1; D is unresolved. The CDR3 has 15 amino acids. Trimming pared 6 bases from V and 0 bases from J, leaving 15 bases between. Germline V gives CDR1 DFQATT, CDR2 SNEGSKA (reference sequence). The CDR3: CSAHQPLSSYNEQFF. For the CDR3, the DNA is TGCAGTGCACACCAGCCCTTGAGCTCCTACAATGAGCAGTTCTTC.

This chain connects TRBV15 to TRBJ2-3; no firm D call. This CDR3 has 16 amino acids. Germline loops: CDR1 LNHNV, CDR2 YYDKDF (reference sequence). The ends were cut back, 0 bases at V and 4 bases at J, with 14 bases in the middle. Here the CDR3 DNA reads TGTGCCACCAGCAGAGATAATCAGATCCTAGCAGATACGCAGTATTTT. It encodes CATSRDNQILADTQYF.

The chain couples TRBV29-1 to TRBJ2-7; D gene uncertain. Germline-derived CDR1 and CDR2 are SQVTM and ANQGSEA. This CDR3 contains 13 residues. Trimming pared 1 base from V and 0 bases from J, leaving 7 bases between. Here the CDR3 DNA reads TGCAGCGTTGAAGTGGCCAGCTCCTACGAGCAGTACTTC. Protein: CSVEVASSYEQYF.